This TCR beta chain was sequenced in a study of shared clonotypes between healthy human individuals. This clone was detected only a few times. The CDR3 is 15 amino acids. Germline loops: CDR1 SGHNT, CDR2 YYREEE (reference sequence). V lost 0 bases to trimming and J lost 7 bases; unmatched junction nucleotides: 6. Only in-frame clones appear in the TCRdb table, and some are missing; sequencing was by immunoSEQ multiplex PCR. The profile shows about 470,000 clones, about 76% of them singletons. Source material: PBMCs. The receptor comes from a woman in her thirties or forties in good health. Some clones in this sample may be carry-over from other donors' samples. The chain recombines TRBV5-4 with TRBJ2-2; the match to TRBD2 covers 7 bases. This CDR3 is CASSLGDYVIGELFF. DNA of the CDR3: TGTGCCAGCAGCTTGGGGGACTACGTCATCGGGGAGCTGTTTTTT. The full variable domain, completed using reference TRBV5-4 and TRBJ2-2, is ETGVTQSPTHLIKTRGQQVTLRCSSQSGHNTVSWYQQALGQGPQFIFQYYREEENGRGNFPPRFSGLQFPNYSSELNVNALELDDSALYLCASSLGDYVIGELFFGEGSRLTVL.